This T cell receptor (beta chain) was identified during a study of blood T cell repertoires in COVID-19. In the study overall: The origin of the acute and convalescent COVID-19 samples was the United States, Italy and Spain.

As originally analysed: Estimation of nucleated cell counts relied on the amplification of reference gene primers. Sequencing used immunoSEQ multiplex PCR; TCRdb keeps in-frame clones, though not all of them. That table gives V, J and clone size, and the DNA gave D and trimming. The sample includes roughly 250,000 clones, about 85% of them seen just once. Patients from Seattle were sampled longitudinally, starting during active infection. The CDR3 loop spans 16 amino acids. V gave up 0 bases and J gave up 2 bases, with 13 bases separating them. The V gene's germline CDR1 is SGHRS and CDR2 YFSETQ. This TCR derives from a human donor with COVID-19, enrolled during active disease. The donor label of this sample is uncertain. The sequencing sample was made of peripheral blood. The chain carries TRBV5-1 and TRBJ2-3; D perhaps matches TRBD2 (6 bases). In DNA form, the CDR3 reads TGCGCCAGCAGCTTGGGAGTAGGCGGGACCACAGATACGCAGTATTTT. Translating gives CASSLGVGGTTDTQYF. Looking up the rest from reference TRBV5-1 and TRBJ2-3 gives the full variable domain: KAGVTQTPRYLIKTRGQQVTLSCSPISGHRSVSWYQQTPGQGLQFLFEYFSETQRNKGNFPGRFSGRQFSNSRSEMNVSTLELGDSALYLCASSLGVGGTTDTQYFGPGTRLTVL.